This TCR beta chain was profiled in a study of molecular identifiers for immune sequencing clone quantification. In TCRdb, the PCR reads were re-called with MiXCR into one record per CDR3 protein. The sample lists approximately 670,000 distinct CDR3 sequences; less than 20% were seen once. This clonotype was seen ten or more times. This TCR was recovered from a human donor in good health. Some libraries in this study had Jurkat cell RNA spiked in. Sequencing was performed on naive CD8+ T cells from blood, with Jurkat cell RNA spiked in. Documented subset: FACS-sorted CD8+CD4-CCR7+CD45RA+ naive T cells.

The CDR3 DNA sequence: TGTGCCAGCAGTAGCGACACCATTCAAGAGACCCAGTACTTC. Amino acid sequence: CASSSDTIQETQYF. V and J are TRBV2 and TRBJ2-5, with D unresolved. The germline CDR1 and CDR2 sequences are SNHLY and FYNNEI. Trimming stripped 5 bases from V and 2 bases from J, with 12 bases between. This CDR3 is built from 14 residues.